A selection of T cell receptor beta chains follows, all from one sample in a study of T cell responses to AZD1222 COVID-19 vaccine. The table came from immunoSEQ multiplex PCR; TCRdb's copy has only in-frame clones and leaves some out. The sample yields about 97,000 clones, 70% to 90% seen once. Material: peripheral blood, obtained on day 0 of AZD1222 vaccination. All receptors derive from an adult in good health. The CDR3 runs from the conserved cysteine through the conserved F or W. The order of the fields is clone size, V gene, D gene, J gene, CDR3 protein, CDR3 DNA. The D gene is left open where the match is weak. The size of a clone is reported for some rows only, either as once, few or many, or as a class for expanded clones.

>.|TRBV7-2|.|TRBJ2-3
CASSEGHPTDTQYF
TGTGCCAGCAGCGAGGGACACCCCACAGATACGCAGTATTTT
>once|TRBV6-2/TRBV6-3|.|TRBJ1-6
CASSYPEGRSYYNSPLHF
TGTGCCAGCAGTTACCCCGAGGGACGGTCGTACTATAATTCACCCCTCCACTTT
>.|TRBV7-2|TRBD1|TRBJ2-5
CASDRTGLKETQYF
TGTGCCAGCGACCGGACAGGCCTAAAAGAGACCCAGTACTTC
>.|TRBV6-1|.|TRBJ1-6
CASSERRGDSPLHF
TGTGCCAGCAGTGAACGGAGGGGAGATTCACCCCTCCACTTT
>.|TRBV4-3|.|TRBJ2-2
CASSQGGTGELFF
TGCGCCAGCAGCCAGGGCGGCACCGGGGAGCTGTTTTTT
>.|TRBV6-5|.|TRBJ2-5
CASSRQAGRETQYF
TGTGCCAGCAGTCGACAGGCCGGCCGGGAGACCCAGTACTTC
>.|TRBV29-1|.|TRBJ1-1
CSVERGYNTEAFF
TGCAGCGTTGAACGGGGATATAACACTGAAGCTTTCTTT
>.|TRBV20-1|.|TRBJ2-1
CSASRDNSYNEQFF
TGCAGTGCTAGTAGGGACAACTCCTACAATGAGCAGTTCTTC
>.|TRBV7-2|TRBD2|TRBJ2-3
CASSPSRAGGSTDTQYF
TGTGCCAGCAGCCCCTCGCGCGCGGGGGGTAGCACAGATACGCAGTATTTT
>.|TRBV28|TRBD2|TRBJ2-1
CASSPPAGGPNEQFF
TGTGCCAGCAGCCCCCCAGCGGGGGGGCCCAATGAGCAGTTCTTC
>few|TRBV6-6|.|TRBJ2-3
CASSYLGSSTDTQYF
TGTGCCAGCAGTTACTTGGGTTCTAGCACAGATACGCAGTATTTT
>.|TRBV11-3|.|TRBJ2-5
CASSQNKETQYF
TGTGCCAGCAGTCAGAACAAAGAGACCCAGTACTTC
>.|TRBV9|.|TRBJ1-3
CASSVAGLGNTIYF
TGTGCCAGCAGCGTGGCCGGGCTGGGAAACACCATATATTTT
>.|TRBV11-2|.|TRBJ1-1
CASSLTRGNTEAFF
TGTGCCAGCAGCTTAACTAGAGGGAACACTGAAGCTTTCTTT
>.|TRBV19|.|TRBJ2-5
CASSIDSTQETQYF
TGTGCCAGTAGTATAGACAGTACCCAAGAGACCCAGTACTTC
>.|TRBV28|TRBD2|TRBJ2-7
CASSLPSGGSEQYF
TGTGCCAGCAGTTTACCTAGCGGTGGATCCGAGCAGTACTTC
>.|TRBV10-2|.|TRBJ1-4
CASNTGRHEKLFF
TGCGCCAGCAATACAGGGAGGCATGAAAAACTGTTTTTT
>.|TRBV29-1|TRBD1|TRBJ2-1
CSVYIGTGGVYDEQFF
TGCAGCGTTTATATCGGGACAGGGGGCGTTTACGATGAGCAGTTCTTC
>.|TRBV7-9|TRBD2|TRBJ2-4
CASSLVGGESIQYF
TGTGCCAGCAGCTTAGTGGGAGGGGAGAGCATTCAGTACTTC
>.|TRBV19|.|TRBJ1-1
CASSIYPGRIPRNTEAFF
TGTGCCAGTAGTATATATCCGGGACGAATTCCCCGGAACACTGAAGCTTTCTTT
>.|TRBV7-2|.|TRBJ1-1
CASSSGAGMNTEAFF
TGTGCCAGCAGCTCAGGGGCCGGCATGAACACTGAAGCTTTCTTT
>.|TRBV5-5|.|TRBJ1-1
CASSSQGFAEAFF
TGTGCCAGCAGCTCTCAGGGTTTCGCTGAAGCTTTCTTT
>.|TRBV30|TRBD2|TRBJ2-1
CAWTLGLAGGDEQFF
TGTGCCTGGACCTTGGGACTAGCGGGGGGGGATGAGCAGTTCTTC
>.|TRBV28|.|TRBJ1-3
CASSLQGVGGNTIYF
TGTGCCAGCAGTTTGCAGGGAGTCGGTGGAAACACCATATATTTT
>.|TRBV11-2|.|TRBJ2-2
CASTPPRTVGELFF
TGTGCCAGCACCCCACCCAGAACGGTCGGGGAGCTGTTTTTT
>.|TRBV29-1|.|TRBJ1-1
CSVEDSPTEAFF
TGCAGCGTAGAGGACAGCCCTACTGAAGCTTTCTTT